The rows below give T cell receptor beta chains drawn from one sample of a study of regulatory T cells in long-lasting Graves disease. In TCRdb, the multiplex PCR reads were re-called with MiXCR into one record per CDR3 protein. The sample shows roughly 400,000 distinct CDR3 sequences, around 21% of them seen only once. The source material was peripheral blood mononuclear cells (PBMCs), sampled when the disease was refractory, from a patient treated with antithyroid drugs. These TCRs come from a female donor with Graves disease. The CDR3 runs from the conserved cysteine through the conserved F or W. The D gene is left open where the match is weak. A clone size is listed for some rows: how often the clone was seen (once, few, many), or a class if it is expanded.

CDR3 length,J gene,V gene,D gene,clone size,CDR3 protein,CDR3 DNA
16,TRBJ1-5,TRBV7-3,.,.,CASSPTPQGRNQPQHF,TGTGCCAGCAGCCCTACCCCGCAGGGACGCAATCAGCCCCAGCATTTT
15,TRBJ1-1,TRBV29-1,TRBD1,few,CSATTDRVRSTEAFF,TGCAGCGCCACTACCGACAGGGTGAGGTCCACTGAAGCTTTCTTT
13,TRBJ2-3,TRBV7-2,.,.,CASSPRRADTQYF,TGTGCCAGCAGCCCAAGGCGGGCAGATACGCAGTATTTT
14,TRBJ1-1,TRBV7-9,.,.,CASRHTNKNTEAFF,TGTGCCAGCAGACATACTAACAAGAACACTGAAGCTTTCTTT
17,TRBJ2-6,TRBV28,TRBD2,many,CASSPLSGRPGANVLTF,TGTGCCAGCAGTCCCCTTAGCGGGAGGCCTGGGGCCAACGTCCTGACTTTC
12,TRBJ2-7,TRBV4-1,.,.,CASSQGGGEEYF,TGCGCCAGCAGCCAAGGAGGTGGCGAGGAGTACTTC
20,TRBJ1-2,TRBV7-9,TRBD1,few,CASSLAQGQGSRYRGYGYTF,TGTGCCAGCAGCTTAGCCCAGGGACAGGGTTCCCGATATCGGGGCTATGGCTACACCTTC
15,TRBJ1-2,TRBV2,TRBD1,many,CASSFYRGSNYGYTF,TGTGCCAGCAGTTTCTACAGGGGTTCTAACTATGGCTACACCTTC
14,TRBJ2-7,TRBV19,TRBD1,.,CASSINLQGYEQYF,TGTGCCAGTAGTATAAACTTACAGGGGTACGAGCAGTACTTC
14,TRBJ2-7,TRBV7-2,.,many,CASSPEPGAREQYF,TGTGCCAGCAGCCCCGAACCGGGGGCCCGTGAGCAGTACTTC
13,TRBJ2-5,TRBV12-3/TRBV12-4,.,many,CASRDRNQETQYF,TGTGCCAGCAGGGACAGAAACCAAGAGACCCAGTACTTC
16,TRBJ2-7,TRBV11-2,TRBD2,few,CASSLVLAGGPNGQYF,TGTGCCAGCAGCTTAGTTTTAGCGGGAGGGCCCAACGGGCAGTACTTC
15,TRBJ1-1,TRBV12-3/TRBV12-4,.,.,CASSLPTAMNTEAFF,TGTGCCAGCAGTCTCCCGACAGCGATGAACACTGAAGCTTTCTTT
12,TRBJ2-4,TRBV6-2/TRBV6-3,.,.,CASSYLVTIQYF,TGTGCCAGCAGTTATCTAGTAACCATTCAGTACTTC
15,TRBJ1-5,TRBV6-1,TRBD1,many,CASNRGQGPNQPQHF,TGTGCCAGCAACAGAGGACAGGGCCCCAATCAGCCCCAGCATTTT
16,TRBJ2-7,TRBV19,TRBD2,few,CASSIGASGRTYEQYF,TGTGCCAGTAGTATAGGAGCTAGCGGGAGGACCTACGAGCAGTACTTC
16,TRBJ2-7,TRBV4-3,TRBD2,.,CASSQVWGAGAYEQYF,TGCGCCAGCAGCCAAGTTTGGGGCGCGGGAGCCTACGAGCAGTACTTC
14,TRBJ2-5,TRBV20-1,TRBD1,many,CSVEMPGQQETQYF,TGCAGTGTTGAAATGCCGGGACAGCAAGAGACCCAGTACTTC
12,TRBJ2-5,TRBV12-3/TRBV12-4,.,many,CASSLAGGTQYF,TGTGCCAGCAGTTTAGCGGGAGGGACCCAGTACTTC
14,TRBJ1-1,TRBV6-5,.,.,CASSYAGVVEVAFF,TGTGCCAGCAGTTACGCAGGGGTTGTTGAAGTGGCTTTCTTT
11,TRBJ2-7,TRBV20-1,.,.,CSAPGNYEQYF,TGCAGTGCTCCAGGGAACTACGAGCAGTACTTC
14,TRBJ2-7,TRBV7-9,.,.,CASSKTGLSSEQYF,TGTGCCAGCAGCAAGACAGGACTCAGCTCCGAGCAGTACTTC
16,TRBJ1-2,TRBV9,TRBD1,many,CASSVGGQVPAYGYTF,TGTGCCAGCAGCGTAGGAGGACAGGTTCCCGCTTATGGCTACACCTTC
15,TRBJ1-1,TRBV7-9,TRBD1,few,CASSPPQGAFTEAFF,TGTGCCAGCAGCCCACCACAGGGGGCCTTCACTGAAGCTTTCTTT
13,TRBJ1-1,TRBV20-1,TRBD1,few,CSAPGQGATEAFF,TGCAGTGCTCCAGGACAGGGGGCTACTGAAGCTTTCTTT
15,TRBJ1-1,TRBV30,.,few,CAWSPWGHGDTEAFF,TGTGCCTGGAGTCCCTGGGGCCACGGGGACACTGAAGCTTTCTTT
15,TRBJ2-3,TRBV27,.,.,CASSRYGGGTDTQYF,TGTGCCAGCAGTCGATATGGCGGGGGCACAGATACGCAGTATTTT
12,TRBJ1-3,TRBV30,.,few,CAWSGTGNTIYF,TGTGCCTGGAGCGGGACTGGAAACACCATATATTTT
12,TRBJ2-7,TRBV7-2,.,.,CASSLVGVEQYF,TGTGCCAGCAGCTTAGTTGGTGTTGAGCAGTACTTC
13,TRBJ2-2,TRBV29-1,.,few,CSVDGTNTGELFF,TGCAGCGTTGACGGGACTAACACCGGGGAGCTGTTTTTT
13,TRBJ1-5,TRBV20-1,.,few,CSAPWPPPGPQHF,TGCAGTGCTCCCTGGCCGCCCCCAGGGCCCCAGCATTTT
17,TRBJ2-3,TRBV20-1,.,few,CSAVHPIAGPSTDTQYF,TGCAGTGCCGTCCACCCCATTGCGGGCCCTAGCACAGATACGCAGTATTTT
18,TRBJ2-2,TRBV7-8,.,few,CASIHPLDGRPVAGELFF,TGTGCCAGCATCCATCCCCTCGACGGTAGGCCGGTCGCCGGGGAGCTGTTTTTT
12,TRBJ2-3,TRBV24-1,.,.,CATSGMTDTQYF,TGTGCCACCAGTGGAATGACAGATACGCAGTATTTT
16,TRBJ2-1,TRBV2,.,.,CASSPLFRLGDNEQFF,TGTGCCAGCTCTCCTCTCTTTCGCCTAGGAGACAATGAGCAGTTCTTC
17,TRBJ2-5,TRBV28,.,many,CASSLGSVSTPQETQYF,TGTGCCAGCAGTTTGGGTTCCGTGAGCACCCCACAAGAGACCCAGTACTTC
15,TRBJ1-5,TRBV28,.,many,CASNARGLGDQPQHF,TGTGCCAGCAACGCCAGAGGGCTTGGTGATCAGCCCCAGCATTTT
13,TRBJ1-1,TRBV3-1,.,many,CASSRAMNTEAFF,TGTGCCAGCAGCCGAGCTATGAACACTGAAGCTTTCTTT
13,TRBJ1-1,TRBV12-3/TRBV12-4,TRBD1,once,CASRSGGNTEAFF,TGTGCCAGCAGGTCAGGGGGGAACACTGAAGCTTTCTTT
14,TRBJ2-3,TRBV7-9,TRBD1,.,CASSPGQYTDTQYF,TGTGCCAGCAGCCCGGGACAGTACACAGATACGCAGTATTTT
16,TRBJ1-5,TRBV28,.,many,CASSLEFRRSGQPQHF,TGTGCCAGCAGTTTAGAGTTCAGGAGGTCCGGTCAGCCCCAGCATTTT